The source of this TCR beta chain is a study of vaccination and CD4 T cells after COVID-19. Sequenced with the Oncomine TCR Beta short-read assay was DNA taken from cultured CD4+ T cells. TCRdb re-derived calls from the PCR reads in MiXCR, one entry per CDR3 protein. The sample shows around 19,000 distinct CDR3 sequences, approximately 48% of them seen only once. Treatment specified: approximately nine-day PBMC culture with coronavirus spike peptide pools or control peptides (ViraFEST assay). With respect to this clonotype: Its matching antigen is unknown.

The receptor's source is a human donor who had recovered from COVID-19. Sequenced: CD4+ T cells from blood, cultured in vitro.

In nucleotides, the CDR3 is TGTGCCAGCAGCTTCGAATATAGCAATCAGCCCCAGCATTTT. Its protein product is CASSFEYSNQPQHF. The chain is built from TRBV7-2 and TRBJ1-5; D ambiguous. The CDR3 contains 14 residues. The V end lost 3 bases, the J end lost 0 bases, and 6 bases lay between the germline ends. The V gene's germline CDR1 is SGHTA and CDR2 FQGNSA.